A single sample gave rise to the 25 T cell receptor beta chains below, sequenced in a study of T cell responses to AZD1222 COVID-19 vaccine. The repertoire was sequenced with immunoSEQ multiplex PCR; TCRdb's copy has only in-frame clones and lacks some. The table has tens of thousands of clones, 90% seen once. Here the sequenced sample was peripheral blood, taken on day 0 of AZD1222 vaccination. These receptors all stem from an adult in good health.

The V and J genes are TRBV29-1 and TRBJ1-5; tentatively, D is TRBD1 (6 bases). V dropped 6 bases and J dropped 2 bases, with 14 bases sitting between them. Germline V gene data show CDR1 as SQVTM and CDR2 as ANQGSEA. CDR3 length equals 14 residues. The CDR3 loop is CSVTKGVGNQPQHF. The CDR3 nucleotides are TGCAGCGTCACGAAGGGGGTTGGCAATCAGCCCCAGCATTTT.

J is TRBJ1-3 and V is TRBV11-2; D may be TRBD1 (6 bases). Trimming pared 0 bases from V and 4 bases from J, leaving 16 bases between. Germline CDR1 reads SGHAT; CDR2 reads FQNNGV. The CDR3 consists of 17 residues. In DNA, the CDR3 is TGTGCCAGCAGCTTAGAACCGACAGGATCCGACGGAAACACCATATATTTT. Translating gives CASSLEPTGSDGNTIYF. Filled out from reference TRBV11-2 and TRBJ1-3, the complete variable domain reads EAGVAQSPRYKIIEKRQSVAFWCNPISGHATLYWYQQILGQGPKLLIQFQNNGVVDDSQLPKDRFSAERLKGVDSTLKIQPAKLEDSAVYLCASSLEPTGSDGNTIYFGEGSWLTVV.

This chain connects TRBV7-9 to TRBJ1-5; D ambiguous. The CDR3 sequence is 13 residues long. Trimming took off 1 base at V and 9 bases at J, with 10 bases between the two ends. Germline assignment: CDR1 SEHNR and CDR2 FQNEAQ (reference sequence). The chain's CDR3 is CASSLDPPRPQHF. The CDR3 coding sequence is TGTGCCAGCAGCTTAGATCCTCCTCGGCCCCAGCATTTT.

The sample holds one count of this clone. This chain uses TRBV6-5 with TRBJ2-2, with D possibly TRBD1 on 5 matching bases. Trimming removed 8 bases from V and 1 base from J, with 14 bases in between. This CDR3 spans 15 amino acids. Looked up from germline, CDR1 is MNHEY and CDR2 is SVGAGI. CDR3 bases: TGTGCCAGCGCGGTGACAGTGCTGAACACCGGGGAGCTGTTTTTT. Its protein product is CASAVTVLNTGELFF.

The CDR3 DNA is TGTGCCAGCAGCCAAGATCTTCTTTCCTACGAGCAGTACTTC. This translates into CASSQDLLSYEQYF. The V gene is TRBV3-1 (or the pseudogene TRBV3-2), the J gene TRBJ2-7; no clear D gene. V lost 0 bases and J lost 1, with 7 bases in between. Germline CDR1 and CDR2: LGHDT and YNNKEL (reference sequence). This CDR3 region has 14 residues.

The chain couples TRBV3-1 (or the pseudogene TRBV3-2) to TRBJ2-3; 8 positions match TRBD1. V lost 1 base and J lost 4; bases outside the gene matches: 4. The CDR3 has 15 residues. CDR1 and CDR2 (germline): LGHDT, YNNKEL (reference sequence). CDR3 nucleotides: TGTGCCAGCAGCCAAGCTTCGACAGGGGCAGATACGCAGTATTTT. Its translation: CASSQASTGADTQYF.

The chain couples TRBV5-4 to TRBJ1-6; 7 bases are a match to TRBD1. Per germline, CDR1 SGHNT and CDR2 YYREEE (reference sequence). This CDR3 is built from 15 residues. J gave up 7 bases and V 4 bases, and 8 bases lay outside the gene matches. The CDR3 bases are TGTGCCAGCAGCCCGCAGGACAGGCTGAATTCACCCCTCCACTTT. It specifies CASSPQDRLNSPLHF.

The chain carries TRBV5-4 and TRBJ2-2; possible D gene TRBD2, 5 bases. In germline, CDR1 is SGHNT, CDR2 YYREEE (reference sequence). CDR3 length: 15 residues. V lost 4 bases to trimming and J lost 4 bases, with 14 bases between them. CDR3 nucleotide sequence: TGTGCCAGCAGCGCTCAGCCTAGCATCACCGGGGAGCTGTTTTTT. Translated: CASSAQPSITGELFF.

The chain recombines TRBV10-3 with TRBJ1-2; 9 bases are shared with TRBD1. Per the germline V gene, CDR1 is ENHRY and CDR2 is SYGVKD. The CDR3 covers 12 residues. Unmatched junction bases numbered 4, after V lost 7 bases and J lost 7 bases. The CDR3 region has the DNA TGTGCCATCAATACAGGGGGCTTTGGCTACACCTTC. It translates to CAINTGGFGYTF.

V and J are TRBV19 and TRBJ1-6; D remains ambiguous. Trimming left V 7 bases short and J 7 bases short, with 11 bases between. Germline loops: CDR1 LNHDA, CDR2 SQIVND (reference sequence). The CDR3 runs to 13 residues. The CDR3 bases are TGTGCCAGTAACCCGGACGGAAATTCACCCCTCCACTTT. Amino acids: CASNPDGNSPLHF.

This chain joins TRBV19 and TRBJ2-1; D tentatively fits TRBD1 or TRBD2 (5 bases each). The CDR3 sequence is 12 residues long. Germline V gives CDR1 LNHDA, CDR2 SQIVND (reference sequence). V lost 4 bases, J lost 9 bases, and 10 bases lay in between. The CDR3, as DNA: TGTGCCAGTAGTAACCTTGGGGGTGAGCAGTTCTTC. The encoded protein is CASSNLGGEQFF.

V usage is TRBV11-1 and J usage is TRBJ2-2; D might be TRBD1 or TRBD2, each matching 5 bases. The length of the CDR3 is 15 residues. The germline V gene has CDR1 SGHAT and CDR2 FQDESV (reference sequence). V lost 3 bases and J lost 3, with 11 bases in between. The CDR3 region has the DNA TGTGCCAGCAGCTTTCGGGACGACCACACCGGGGAGCTGTTTTTT. Protein product: CASSFRDDHTGELFF.

The V gene is TRBV28, the J gene TRBJ2-1, with D uncertain. Germline lookup yields CDR1 MDHEN and CDR2 SYDVKM. Trimming left V 3 bases short and J 0 bases short, with 6 bases between. This CDR3 contains 14 residues. The CDR3 DNA follows: TGTGCCAGCAGTTTTGTGAACTCCTACAATGAGCAGTTCTTC. It yields the protein CASSFVNSYNEQFF.

J is TRBJ2-7 and V is TRBV2, with D perhaps TRBD2 (5 bases). Germline V lookup: CDR1 SNHLY, CDR2 FYNNEI. The CDR3 runs 12 residues. Between the trimmed V and J ends, which lost 6 bases and 4 bases, there was a span of 10 bases. CDR3 nucleotides: TGTGCCAGCAGCGAGAGGACTTACGAGCAGTACTTC. Its protein product is CASSERTYEQYF.

J is TRBJ1-6 and V is TRBV18, with D unresolved. This CDR3 has 15 amino acids. V was pared by 5 bases and J by 7 bases, with 15 bases between. The germline CDR1 and CDR2 sequences are KGHSH and LQKENI. CDR3 DNA: TGTGCCAGCTCAACGAGCAGGAACGGCAATTCACCCCTCCACTTT. This codes for CASSTSRNGNSPLHF.

The CDR3 region is CAMTGSGNTIYF. CDR3 DNA: TGTGCCATGACAGGGTCTGGAAACACCATATATTTT. The chain carries TRBV6-5 and TRBJ1-3; TRBD1 aligns across 7 bases. The CDR3 extends over 12 amino acids. Germline-derived CDR1 and CDR2 are MNHEY and SVGAGI. The V and J ends lost 10 bases and 1 base, in that order; junction bases with no gene match: 1.

This rearrangement joins TRBV24-1 to TRBJ1-2; D may be TRBD1 (5 bases). This CDR3 has 16 residues. Trimming cost V 3 bases and J 8 bases, with 21 bases left between them. In germline, CDR1 is KGHDR, CDR2 SFDVKD. CDR3 in amino acids: CATSDDRQEQGDGYTF. CDR3 DNA sequence: TGTGCCACCAGTGATGACCGACAAGAGCAGGGAGACGGCTACACCTTC.

In its sample, this clone was seen a few times. V and J are TRBV28 and TRBJ1-5; the D is unclear. CDR1 is MDHEN and CDR2 is SYDVKM in the germline V gene. The CDR3 contains 12 residues. Trimming took 9 bases from V and 9 from J, leaving 15 bases between them. DNA for the CDR3: TGTGCCAGTAACCGGGAAAGGTCGCCCCAGCATTTT. The encoded protein is CASNRERSPQHF. Based on the CDR3 plus reference TRBV28 and TRBJ1-5, the full variable domain is DVKVTQSSRYLVKRTGEKVFLECVQDMDHENMFWYRQDPGLGLRLIYFSYDVKMKEKGDIPEGYSVSREKKERFSLILESASTNQTSMYLCASNRERSPQHFGDGTRLSIL.

V gene TRBV18 combines with J gene TRBJ1-3, with 7 bases that match TRBD1. Germline CDR1 KGHSH, CDR2 LQKENI. The V segment lost 3 bases and the J segment 9 bases; nucleotides outside the gene matches: 8. The CDR3 totals 14 residues. The CDR3 nucleotides are TGTGCCAGCTCACCCGCGGGGACAGACGGCACCATATATTTT. Encoded protein: CASSPAGTDGTIYF.

The chain combines TRBV3-1 (or the pseudogene TRBV3-2) with TRBJ1-2; 10 bases fit TRBD1. After removal of 5 bases from V and 5 bases from J, the junction contained 11 bases not matched to a gene. Germline CDR1 is LGHDT and CDR2 is YNNKEL (reference sequence). CDR3 size: 16 residues. This chain's CDR3 is CASSAATGGAWYGYTF. The DNA for the CDR3 is TGTGCCAGCAGCGCAGCGACAGGGGGCGCTTGGTATGGCTACACCTTC.

This chain connects TRBV3-1 (or the pseudogene TRBV3-2) to TRBJ2-5; no firm D call. This CDR3 contains 16 residues. The germline V gene encodes CDR1 LGHDT and CDR2 YNNKEL (reference sequence). Trimming removed 0 bases at V and 4 bases at J, with 15 bases between. The CDR3 coding sequence is TGTGCCAGCAGCCAAGATCCCCACCGAGGAGCAGAGACCCAGTACTTC. This gives the protein CASSQDPHRGAETQYF.

V is TRBV9 and J is TRBJ1-2; D unclear. Per germline, CDR1 SGDLS and CDR2 YYNGEE. This CDR3 region has 12 residues. With 3 bases removed from V and 6 bases from J, the gap between germline ends came to 9 bases. The CDR3 region has the DNA TGTGCCAGCAGCGGTCGGACGCATGGCTACACCTTC. It specifies CASSGRTHGYTF.

The rearrangement joins TRBV29-1 to TRBJ2-7; a weak D match, TRBD1 (6 bases). CDR1 is SQVTM, CDR2 ANQGSEA, per germline. V lost 7 bases and J 2 bases, leaving 15 bases between the germline ends. CDR3 length equals 13 residues. In DNA form, the CDR3 reads TGCAGCGCTTCGGACAGTGATACCTACGAGCAGTACTTC. This gives the protein CSASDSDTYEQYF.

The J gene is TRBJ1-2, the V gene TRBV27, with TRBD1 identical over 10 bases. Trimming took 4 bases from V and 5 from J; bases not matched to a gene: 7. The CDR3 spans 15 residues. Germline-derived CDR1 and CDR2 are MNHEY and SMNVEV (reference sequence). The chain's CDR3 is CASSSGGTGAYGYTF. Here the CDR3 DNA reads TGTGCCAGCAGTTCGGGAGGGACAGGGGCTTATGGCTACACCTTC.

The chain links TRBV30 to TRBJ1-4, with 8 bases matching TRBD1. Germline V gene lookup returns CDR1 GTSNPN and CDR2 SVGIG (reference sequence). V trimming: 3 bases; J trimming: 7 bases; junction bases outside the gene matches: 16. The CDR3 is made up of 17 amino acids. The CDR3 DNA reads TGTGCCTGGAGCCCAGGGGGCGGCTGGCCGGGGCGTGAAAAACTGTTTTTT. This gives the protein CAWSPGGGWPGREKLFF.